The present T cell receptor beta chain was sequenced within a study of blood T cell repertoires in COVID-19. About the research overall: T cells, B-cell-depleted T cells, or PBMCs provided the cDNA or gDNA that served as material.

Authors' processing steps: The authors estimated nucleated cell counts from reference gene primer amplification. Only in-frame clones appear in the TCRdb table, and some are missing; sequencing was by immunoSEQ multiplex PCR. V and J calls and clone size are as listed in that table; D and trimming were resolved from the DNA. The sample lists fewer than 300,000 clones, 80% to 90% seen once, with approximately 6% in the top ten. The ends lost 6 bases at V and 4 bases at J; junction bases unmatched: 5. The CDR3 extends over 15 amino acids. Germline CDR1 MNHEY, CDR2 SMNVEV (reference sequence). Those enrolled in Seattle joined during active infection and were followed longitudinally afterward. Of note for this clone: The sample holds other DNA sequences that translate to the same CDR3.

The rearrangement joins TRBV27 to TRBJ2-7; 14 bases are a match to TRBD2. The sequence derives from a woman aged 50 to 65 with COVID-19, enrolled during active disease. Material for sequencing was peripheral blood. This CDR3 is CASRGTSGSVYEQYF. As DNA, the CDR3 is TGTGCCAGCAGGGGGACTAGCGGGAGTGTTTACGAGCAGTACTTC.